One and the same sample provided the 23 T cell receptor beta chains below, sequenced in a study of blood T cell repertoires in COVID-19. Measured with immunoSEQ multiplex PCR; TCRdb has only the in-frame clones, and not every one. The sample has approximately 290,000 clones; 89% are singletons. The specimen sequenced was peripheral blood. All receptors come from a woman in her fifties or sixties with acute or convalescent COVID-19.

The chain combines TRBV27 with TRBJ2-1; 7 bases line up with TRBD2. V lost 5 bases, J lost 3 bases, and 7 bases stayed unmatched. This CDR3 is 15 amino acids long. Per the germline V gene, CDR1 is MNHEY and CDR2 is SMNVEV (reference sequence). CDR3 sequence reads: CASSDSGSYYNEQFF. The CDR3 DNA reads TGTGCCAGCAGTGATAGCGGGTCTTACTACAATGAGCAGTTCTTC.

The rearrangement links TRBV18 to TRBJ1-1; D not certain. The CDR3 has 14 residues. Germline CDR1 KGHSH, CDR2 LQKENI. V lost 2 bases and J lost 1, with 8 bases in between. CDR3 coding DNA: TGTGCCAGCTCACCAATGCGGGAGAACACTGAAGCTTTCTTT. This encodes CASSPMRENTEAFF.

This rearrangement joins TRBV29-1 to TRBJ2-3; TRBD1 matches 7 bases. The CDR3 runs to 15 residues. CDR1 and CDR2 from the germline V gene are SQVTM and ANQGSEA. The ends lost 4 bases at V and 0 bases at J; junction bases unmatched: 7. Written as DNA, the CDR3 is TGCAGCGTTGCCGGGGACAGCAAGAGCACAGATACGCAGTATTTT. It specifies CSVAGDSKSTDTQYF.

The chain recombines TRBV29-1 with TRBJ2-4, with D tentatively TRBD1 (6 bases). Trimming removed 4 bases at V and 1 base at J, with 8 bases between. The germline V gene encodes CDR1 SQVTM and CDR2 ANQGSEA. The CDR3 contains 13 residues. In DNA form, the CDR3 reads TGCAGCGTTGGTGACAGGGCCAAAAACATTCAGTACTTC. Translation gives CSVGDRAKNIQYF.

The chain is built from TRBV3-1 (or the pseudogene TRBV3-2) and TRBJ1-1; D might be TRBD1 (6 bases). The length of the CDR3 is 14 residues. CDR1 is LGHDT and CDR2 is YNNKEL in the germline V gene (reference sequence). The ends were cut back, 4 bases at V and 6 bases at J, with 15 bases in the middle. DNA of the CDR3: TGTGCCAGCAGCCCCTCCTCACAGGGAGCTGAAGCTTTCTTT. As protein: CASSPSSQGAEAFF.

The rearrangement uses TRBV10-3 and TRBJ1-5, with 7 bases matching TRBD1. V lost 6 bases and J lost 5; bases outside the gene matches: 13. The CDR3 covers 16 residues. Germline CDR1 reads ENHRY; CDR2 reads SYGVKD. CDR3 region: CAIRPLDRDGDQPQHF. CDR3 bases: TGTGCCATCAGACCCCTCGACAGGGACGGAGATCAGCCCCAGCATTTT.

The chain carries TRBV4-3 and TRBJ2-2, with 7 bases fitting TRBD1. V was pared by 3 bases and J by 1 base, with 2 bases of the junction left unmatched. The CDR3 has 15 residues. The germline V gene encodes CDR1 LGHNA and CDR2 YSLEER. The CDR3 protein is CASSHRTGNTGELFF. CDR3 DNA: TGCGCCAGCAGCCATCGGACAGGGAACACCGGGGAGCTGTTTTTT.

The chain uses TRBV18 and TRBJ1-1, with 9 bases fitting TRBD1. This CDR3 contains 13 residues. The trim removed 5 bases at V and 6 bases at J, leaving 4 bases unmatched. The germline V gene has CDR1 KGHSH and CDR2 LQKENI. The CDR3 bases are TGTGCCAGCTCAACGGGACAGGGAGCTGAAGCTTTCTTT. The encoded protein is CASSTGQGAEAFF.

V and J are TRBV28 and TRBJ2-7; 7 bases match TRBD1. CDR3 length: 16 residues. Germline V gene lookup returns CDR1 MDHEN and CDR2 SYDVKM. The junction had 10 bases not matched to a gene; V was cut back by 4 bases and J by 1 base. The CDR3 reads CASSSAGTVKSYEQYF. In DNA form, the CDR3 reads TGTGCCAGCAGTTCCGCCGGGACAGTCAAGTCCTACGAGCAGTACTTC.

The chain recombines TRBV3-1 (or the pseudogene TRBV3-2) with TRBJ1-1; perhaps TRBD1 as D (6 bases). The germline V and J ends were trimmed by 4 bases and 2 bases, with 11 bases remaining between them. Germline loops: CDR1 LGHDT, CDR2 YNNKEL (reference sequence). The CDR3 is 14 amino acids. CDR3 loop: CASSRLDSNTEAFF. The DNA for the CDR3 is TGTGCCAGCAGCCGACTGGACAGTAACACTGAAGCTTTCTTT.

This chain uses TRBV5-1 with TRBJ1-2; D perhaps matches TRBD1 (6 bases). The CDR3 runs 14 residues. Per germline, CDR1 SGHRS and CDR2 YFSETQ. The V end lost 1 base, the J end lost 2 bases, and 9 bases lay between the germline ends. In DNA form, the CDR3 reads TGCGCCAGCAGCTTGTCGCAGGGGAACTATGGCTACACCTTC. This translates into CASSLSQGNYGYTF.

CDR3 sequence reads: CASKQGAVQFEAFF. The DNA of the CDR3 is TGTGCCAGTAAACAGGGGGCGGTTCAATTTGAAGCTTTCTTT. The V and J genes are TRBV19 and TRBJ1-1; 9 positions match TRBD1. The length of the CDR3 is 14 residues. Germline CDR1 LNHDA, CDR2 SQIVND (reference sequence). V trimming: 7 bases; J trimming: 7 bases; junction bases outside the gene matches: 10.

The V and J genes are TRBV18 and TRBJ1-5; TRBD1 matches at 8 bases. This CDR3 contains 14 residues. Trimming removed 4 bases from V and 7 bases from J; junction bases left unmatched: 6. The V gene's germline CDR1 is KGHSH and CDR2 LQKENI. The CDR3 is CASSQDRVVQPQHF. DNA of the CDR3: TGTGCCAGCTCACAGGACAGGGTGGTGCAGCCCCAGCATTTT.

This CDR3 reads CASSSAQTMFSPLHF. As DNA, the CDR3 is TGTGCCAGCAGTTCGGCACAGACGATGTTTTCACCCCTCCACTTT. This rearrangement joins TRBV27 to TRBJ1-6, with D unclear. The CDR3 consists of 15 residues. Germline V CDR1 and CDR2: MNHEY, SMNVEV (reference sequence). V shed 4 bases and J shed 9 bases, with 16 bases lying between them.

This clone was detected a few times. CDR3 in DNA: TGTGCCAGCAGTTACCTTGACCGCGGAGGCTACACCTTC. Residues: CASSYLDRGGYTF. The gene calls are TRBV6-6 and TRBJ1-2, with no clear D. V shed 2 bases and J shed 8 bases, with 12 bases lying between them. The CDR3 loop spans 13 amino acids. Germline V gene data show CDR1 as MNHNY and CDR2 as SVGAGI (reference sequence).

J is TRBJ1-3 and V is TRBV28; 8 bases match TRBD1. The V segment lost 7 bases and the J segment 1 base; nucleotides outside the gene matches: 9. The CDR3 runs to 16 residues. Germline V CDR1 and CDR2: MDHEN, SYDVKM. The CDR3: CASNVGQGQSGNTIYF. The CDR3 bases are TGTGCCAGCAACGTCGGACAGGGTCAGTCTGGAAACACCATATATTTT.

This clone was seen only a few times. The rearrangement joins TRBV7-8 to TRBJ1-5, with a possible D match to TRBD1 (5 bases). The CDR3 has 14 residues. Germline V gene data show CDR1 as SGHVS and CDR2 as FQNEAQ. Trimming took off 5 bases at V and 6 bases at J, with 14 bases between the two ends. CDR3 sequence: CASSRLGGGQPQHF. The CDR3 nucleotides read TGTGCCAGCAGCCGACTCGGGGGGGGTCAGCCCCAGCATTTT.

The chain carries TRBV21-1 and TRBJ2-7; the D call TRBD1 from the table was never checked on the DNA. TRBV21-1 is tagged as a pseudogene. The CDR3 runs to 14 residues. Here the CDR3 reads CASRTTGATYEQYF. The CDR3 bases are TGTGCCAGCAGGACGACAGGGGCCACCTACGAGCAGTACTTC.

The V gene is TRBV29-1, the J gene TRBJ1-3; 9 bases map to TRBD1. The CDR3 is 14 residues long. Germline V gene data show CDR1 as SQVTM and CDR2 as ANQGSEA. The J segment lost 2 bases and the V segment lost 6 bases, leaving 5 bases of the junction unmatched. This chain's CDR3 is CSVQDRGTGNTIYF. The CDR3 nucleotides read TGCAGCGTACAGGACAGGGGTACTGGAAACACCATATATTTT.

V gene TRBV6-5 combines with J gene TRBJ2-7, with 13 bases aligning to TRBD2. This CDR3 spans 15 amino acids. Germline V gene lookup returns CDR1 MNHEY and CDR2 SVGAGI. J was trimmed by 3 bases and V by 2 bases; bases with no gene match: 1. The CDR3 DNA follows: TGTGCCAGCAGTTACGGACTAGCGGGGGACTACGAGCAGTACTTC. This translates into CASSYGLAGDYEQYF.

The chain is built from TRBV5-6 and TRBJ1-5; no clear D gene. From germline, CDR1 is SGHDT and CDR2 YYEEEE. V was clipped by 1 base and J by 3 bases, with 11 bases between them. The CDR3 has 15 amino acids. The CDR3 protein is CASSLRESPNQPQHF. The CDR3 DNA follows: TGTGCCAGCAGCTTGAGAGAATCTCCCAATCAGCCCCAGCATTTT.

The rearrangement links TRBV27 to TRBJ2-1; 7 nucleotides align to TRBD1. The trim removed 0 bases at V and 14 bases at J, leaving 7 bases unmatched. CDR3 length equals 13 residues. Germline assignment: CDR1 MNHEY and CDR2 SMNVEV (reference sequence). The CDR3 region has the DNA TGTGCCAGCAGTTTATCGAGACAGGGTGACGAGTTCTTC. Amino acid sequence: CASSLSRQGDEFF.

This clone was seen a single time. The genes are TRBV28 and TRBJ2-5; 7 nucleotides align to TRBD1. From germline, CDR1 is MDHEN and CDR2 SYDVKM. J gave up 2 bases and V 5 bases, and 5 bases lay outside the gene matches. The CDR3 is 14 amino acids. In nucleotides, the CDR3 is TGTGCCAGCAGTCCCCCGACAGGGCAAGAGACCCAGTACTTC. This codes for CASSPPTGQETQYF.